This T cell receptor (beta chain) was retrieved from a study of CD4+ T cells in melanoma (dated by TCRdb to between 2020 and 2023). Describing the broader study: The study investigated neoantigen-specific CD4+ T cells in human melanoma. General study outcomes and caveats: The report described a correlation between neoantigen-specific CD4+ T cells and the function of CD8+ T cells, macrophages and B cells. Diverse differentiation states were reported to be shown by neoantigen-specific CD4+ T cells in melanoma.

CDR1 and CDR2 are read off the germline V gene as MNHEY and SVGAGI. From the cysteine up to the phenylalanine, the CDR3 has a length of 16 residues. The kept DNA is CDR3 alone, 48 bases in frame from the first base. V loses 2 bases at its end and J loses 2 bases; junction bases beyond the gene matches: 7. Patients with melanoma were used as donors. Library preparation was by the immunoSEQ multiplex PCR assay. In TCRdb, the immuneACCESS table is reduced to in-frame sequences with V and J assigned. These tables do not hold every clone; where another copy was compared, an unresolved V gene accounts for under half, and the others remain unexplained. The sample contains more than 90,000 clones, around 93% of them found a single time. 3.3% of the sample comes from the top ten. Remarks on this clone: Its antigen is not yet known. No much larger clone is present one base from it, and per-base qualities are unavailable.

The chain links TRBV6-5 with TRBJ2-3; the junction holds 7 bases that match TRBD2. This clonotype was sampled from a human donor with melanoma. The sequencing input was peripheral blood. The DNA sequence is as follows: TGTGCCAGCAGTTACCTTAGCGGGTCTCCCACAGATACGCAGTATTTT. This sequence encodes CASSYLSGSPTDTQYF.